The 29 T cell receptor beta chains reported below all come from one sample, sequenced in a study of shared clonotypes between healthy human individuals (dated by TCRdb to the early 2020s). Receptor amplification or capture employed the immunoSEQ multiplex PCR assay. TCRdb took over this immuneACCESS table, retaining in-frame rearrangements with V and J assigned. Such tables are incomplete; in checked studies, under half of the missing clones stem from an unresolved V gene, and the remainder is unexplained. The sample data list over 400,000 clones, and over 70% of these were observed just once. The ten biggest clones cover 9.5% to 15% of the sample. The source material was PBMCs. The receptors originated from a middle-aged woman in good health. Some clones in this sample may be carry-over from other donors' samples.

The chain uses TRBV7-2 and TRBJ2-7, with TRBD1 matching 7 bases. This CDR3 region has 17 residues. J gave up 3 bases and V 0 bases, and 11 bases lay outside the gene matches. CDR1 SGHTA and CDR2 FQGNSA come from the germline V gene. The CDR3 sequence is CASSLALSGGGNYEQYF. For the CDR3, the DNA is TGTGCCAGCAGCTTAGCGCTATCAGGGGGTGGTAACTACGAGCAGTACTTC.

This clone occurred once. V usage is TRBV19 and J usage is TRBJ1-4, with D possibly being TRBD1 (5 bases). V dropped 6 bases and J dropped 7 bases, with 18 bases sitting between them. Germline assignment: CDR1 LNHDA and CDR2 SQIVND (reference sequence). This CDR3 is 15 amino acids long. CDR3: CASSLLGVDLEKLFF. The CDR3 region has the DNA TGTGCCAGTAGCCTCCTGGGGGTCGACCTTGAAAAACTGTTTTTT.

A single count supports this clone. A read error is the likely source, as a far larger clone sits one nucleotide away. The chain couples TRBV4-1 to TRBJ2-7; D gene unclear. The V and J ends lost 3 bases and 3 bases respectively, with 9 bases between them. This CDR3 comprises 13 residues. CDR1 and CDR2 (germline): MGHRA, YSYEKL. CDR3 sequence: CASSQLGNYEQYF. CDR3 bases: TGCGCCAGCAGCCAGCTTGGCAACTACGAGCAGTACTTC.

The rearrangement links TRBV5-5 to TRBJ1-2; 9 bases map to TRBD1. The CDR3 totals 16 residues. Germline CDR1 SGHKS, CDR2 YYEKEE (reference sequence). V lost 3 bases to trimming and J lost 7 bases; unmatched junction nucleotides: 13. The CDR3 region is CASSSKARDRESGYTF. CDR3 nucleotide sequence: TGTGCCAGCAGCTCTAAGGCAAGGGACAGGGAGAGTGGCTACACCTTC.

A note on this clone: Since a far larger clone is one base different, this is likely a read error. The gene calls are TRBV4-1 and TRBJ2-7; a weak D match, TRBD2 (5 bases). The CDR3 length is 15 residues. Germline V CDR1 and CDR2: MGHRA, YSYEKL. The CDR3 reads CANSQAVSRRYEQYF. Written as DNA, the CDR3 is TGCGCCAACAGCCAAGCGGTCTCCCGGAGGTACGAGCAGTACTTC.

The V gene is TRBV6-1, the J gene TRBJ1-3; tentatively, D is TRBD1 (5 bases). Germline CDR1 is MNHNS and CDR2 is SASEGT. The CDR3 covers 14 residues. V was clipped by 4 bases and J by 0 bases, with 7 bases between them. The CDR3 DNA sequence: TGTGCCAGCAGTGCAGGGCGCTCTGGAAACACCATATATTTT. Translation gives CASSAGRSGNTIYF.

This clone showed up just a few times. The chain is built from TRBV11-2 and TRBJ2-2; 8 bases fit TRBD2. V gave up 2 bases and J gave up 6 bases; unmatched junction bases: 2. The CDR3 is made up of 14 amino acids. Germline lookup yields CDR1 SGHAT and CDR2 FQNNGV. The CDR3 DNA sequence: TGTGCCAGCAGCTTACAGACTAGCGCCGGGGAGCTGTTTTTT. Translation: CASSLQTSAGELFF.

For this clone: Only one base separates this from a far larger clonotype, so it likely reflects a read error. The sample has other DNA sequences that encode this CDR3 too. The V and J genes are TRBV29-1 and TRBJ1-1; no clear D. Trimming stripped 3 bases from V and 1 base from J, with 9 bases between. Germline assignment: CDR1 SQVTM and CDR2 ANQGSEA. The CDR3 covers 13 residues. This CDR3 is CSVDAAGNTEAFF. As DNA, the CDR3 is TGCAGCGTTGACGCAGCTGGGAACACTGAAGCTTTCTTT.

This clone was recorded only once. The chain joins TRBV5-1 to TRBJ2-7; 8 nucleotides align to TRBD1. The CDR3 runs 13 residues. The V gene's germline CDR1 is SGHRS and CDR2 YFSETQ. Trimming removed 0 bases from V and 6 bases from J; junction bases left unmatched: 2. CDR3 in amino acids: CASSLVDRGEQYF. DNA for the CDR3: TGCGCCAGCAGCTTGGTCGACAGGGGCGAGCAGTACTTC. The full variable domain, rest sourced from reference TRBV5-1 and TRBJ2-7, is KAGVTQTPRYLIKTRGQQVTLSCSPISGHRSVSWYQQTPGQGLQFLFEYFSETQRNKGNFPGRFSGRQFSNSRSEMNVSTLELGDSALYLCASSLVDRGEQYFGPGTRLTVT.

Turning to this clone: Other DNA sequences from this sample encode an identical CDR3 as well. The DNA of the CDR3 is TGCGCCAGCAGCCAGTCGACAGGGGGCACTGAAGCTTTCTTT. Translating gives CASSQSTGGTEAFF. J is TRBJ1-1 and V is TRBV4-3; 9 positions match TRBD1. This CDR3 spans 14 amino acids. The V gene end was trimmed by 3 bases and the J gene end by 4 bases; junction bases not matched to a gene: 3. CDR1 is LGHNA, CDR2 YSLEER, per germline.

The rearrangement links TRBV6-5 to TRBJ1-1; perhaps TRBD1 as D (6 bases). Trimming removed 6 bases at V and 2 bases at J, with 13 bases between. Germline CDR1 reads MNHEY; CDR2 reads SVGAGI. There are 14 residues in the CDR3. In DNA, the CDR3 is TGTGCCAGCAGATTAGGACAGAAAAACACTGAAGCTTTCTTT. This translates into CASRLGQKNTEAFF.

CDR3 sequence reads: CASSPLTSAGELFF. DNA of the CDR3: TGCGCCAGCAGCCCCCTGACTAGTGCCGGGGAGCTGTTTTTT. This chain uses TRBV5-1 with TRBJ2-2, with D possibly being TRBD2 (6 bases). The germline V gene encodes CDR1 SGHRS and CDR2 YFSETQ. The germline V and J ends were trimmed by 4 bases and 6 bases, with 13 bases remaining between them. The CDR3 runs to 14 residues.

CDR3 residues: CAISAQTSGRAGTYEQYF. In nucleotides, the CDR3 is TGTGCCATCAGTGCCCAGACTAGCGGGAGGGCCGGGACCTACGAGCAGTACTTC. The chain couples TRBV10-3 to TRBJ2-7, with TRBD2 matching 14 bases. V lost 4 bases to trimming and J lost 2 bases; unmatched junction nucleotides: 10. Germline CDR1 ENHRY, CDR2 SYGVKD. The CDR3 runs 18 residues.

The chain links TRBV30 to TRBJ1-1; D uncertain. The CDR3 has 12 amino acids. V lost 4 bases and J 10 bases, leaving 16 bases between the germline ends. Germline CDR1 reads GTSNPN; CDR2 reads SVGIG (reference sequence). The CDR3 spells CAWKVTPAGAFF. Written as DNA, the CDR3 is TGTGCCTGGAAAGTTACTCCCGCAGGAGCTTTCTTT.

This chain connects TRBV20-1 to TRBJ1-1, with no clear D. With 5 bases removed from V and 3 bases from J, the gap between germline ends came to 7 bases. This CDR3 spans 11 amino acids. The V gene's germline CDR1 is DFQATT and CDR2 SNEGSKA (reference sequence). The CDR3 region has the DNA TGCAGTGCTGCTGTGGACACTGAAGCTTTCTTT. It encodes CSAAVDTEAFF.

The rearrangement joins TRBV28 to TRBJ2-3; D is ambiguous. The CDR3 has 14 amino acids. V lost 6 bases and J 0 bases, leaving 10 bases between the germline ends. Germline loops: CDR1 MDHEN, CDR2 SYDVKM. This CDR3 is CASSPTPSTDTQYF. CDR3 sequence (DNA): TGTGCCAGCAGCCCAACACCCAGCACAGATACGCAGTATTTT.

This clone showed up just once. This likely reflects a read error, since a far larger clone is one base away. The chain links TRBV7-7 to TRBJ2-1; 12 bases are a match to TRBD1. The V gene's germline CDR1 is SSHAT and CDR2 FNYEAQ (reference sequence). The CDR3 runs 15 residues. The CDR3 DNA reads as TGTGCTATCAGCAAGGGACAGGGGGCCCTTGATGAGCAGTTCTTC. The encoded protein is CAISKGQGALDEQFF. Drawing the rest from reference TRBV7-7 and TRBJ2-1, the complete variable domain is GAGVSQSPRYKVTKRGQDVTLRCDPISSHATLYWYQQALGQGPEFLTYFNYEAQPDKSGLPSDRFSAERPEGSISTLTIQRTEQRDSAMYRCAISKGQGALDEQFFGPGTRLTVL.

The genes are TRBV5-1 and TRBJ2-5; tentatively, D is TRBD1 (6 bases). The CDR3 has 15 amino acids. Per the germline V gene, CDR1 is SGHRS and CDR2 is YFSETQ. The V gene lost 0 bases and the J gene lost 5 bases, with 14 bases spanning the gap. The CDR3 loop reads CASSLAGGGRETQYF. The CDR3 DNA sequence: TGCGCCAGCAGCTTGGCTGGGGGCGGCAGGGAGACCCAGTACTTC.

The rearrangement joins TRBV9 to TRBJ2-2, with D possibly TRBD2 on 5 matching bases. Between the trimmed V and J ends, which lost 4 bases and 4 bases, there was a span of 11 bases. The CDR3 totals 14 residues. Germline CDR1 reads SGDLS; CDR2 reads YYNGEE. CDR3 protein: CASSQQLGTGELFF. DNA of the CDR3: TGTGCCAGCAGCCAACAACTAGGCACCGGGGAGCTGTTTTTT. Variable domain in full (rest from reference TRBV9 and TRBJ2-2): DSGVTQTPKHLITATGQRVTLRCSPRSGDLSVYWYQQSLDQGLQFLIQYYNGEERAKGNILERFSAQQFPDLHSELNLSSLELGDSALYFCASSQQLGTGELFFGEGSRLTVL.

The chain uses TRBV5-1 and TRBJ2-5; perhaps TRBD1 as D (6 bases). Germline assignment: CDR1 SGHRS and CDR2 YFSETQ. V shed 1 base and J shed 1 base, with 8 bases lying between them. The CDR3 is 14 residues long. The CDR3 loop is CASSLQGLQETQYF. For the CDR3, the DNA is TGCGCCAGCAGCTTGCAGGGGCTCCAAGAGACCCAGTACTTC.

The sample holds one count of this clone. This chain connects TRBV6-6 to TRBJ2-7; D not resolved. The ends were cut back, 5 bases at V and 6 bases at J, with 11 bases in the middle. This CDR3 spans 12 amino acids. Germline CDR1 MNHNY, CDR2 SVGAGI (reference sequence). CDR3 loop: CASSRRSPEQYF. CDR3 DNA: TGTGCCAGCAGTCGAAGGTCACCCGAGCAGTACTTC.

This clone was found many times. J is TRBJ2-6 and V is TRBV7-3; no clear D. CDR1 and CDR2 from the germline V gene are SGHTA and FQGTGA. The CDR3 runs 14 residues. The ends were cut back, 4 bases at V and 3 bases at J, with 7 bases in the middle. The CDR3, as DNA: TGTGCCAGCAGCTCGGAACTTGGGGCCAACGTCCTGACTTTC. Amino acid sequence: CASSSELGANVLTF.

The V call is TRBV7-2, the J call TRBJ2-6; D is unclear. This CDR3 has 19 residues. V was trimmed by 5 bases and J by 4 bases, leaving 24 bases between them. Germline V gene data show CDR1 as SGHTA and CDR2 as FQGNSA. CDR3 protein: CASSPHIRTALGGANVLTF. The CDR3 DNA follows: TGTGCCAGCAGCCCACATATTAGGACCGCCCTCGGAGGGGCCAACGTCCTGACTTTC.

The chain combines TRBV7-6 with TRBJ2-1; a weak D match, TRBD2 (5 bases). Trimming removed 5 bases at V and 2 bases at J, with 13 bases between. The V gene's germline CDR1 is SGHVS and CDR2 FNYEAQ. The CDR3 loop spans 15 amino acids. The CDR3 sequence: CASSPPSGAYNEQFF. The CDR3, as DNA: TGTGCCAGCAGCCCCCCCAGCGGAGCCTACAATGAGCAGTTCTTC.

The chain uses TRBV6-5 and TRBJ2-3; D unclear. The CDR3 length is 13 residues. Germline V gene sequence: CDR1 MNHEY, CDR2 SVGAGI. V dropped 5 bases and J dropped 1 base, with 7 bases sitting between them. Written as DNA, the CDR3 is TGTGCCAGCAGTCCCCCCGGCACAGATACGCAGTATTTT. Encoded protein: CASSPPGTDTQYF.

This clone was recorded once. One base separates it from a far larger clone, so it is likely a read error. The gene calls are TRBV10-3 and TRBJ1-5, with a possible D match to TRBD1 (6 bases). CDR1 is ENHRY and CDR2 is SYGVKD in the germline V gene. This CDR3 comprises 13 residues. The CDR3 DNA sequence: TGTGCCATCAGCCGGGACAACAATAAGCCCCAGCATTTT. Residues: CAISRDNNKPQHF.

The V and J genes are TRBV11-2 and TRBJ2-1; D might be TRBD1 or TRBD2, each matching 6 bases. V gave up 1 base and J gave up 10 bases, with 11 bases separating them. There are 13 residues in the CDR3. Germline V gives CDR1 SGHAT, CDR2 FQNNGV. The CDR3 DNA sequence: TGTGCCAGCAGCTTAGGGCGGGACACCGAGCAGTTCTTC. It specifies CASSLGRDTEQFF.

The rearrangement links TRBV28 to TRBJ1-3; D ambiguous. With 5 bases removed from V and 0 bases from J, the gap between germline ends came to 5 bases. Germline V lookup: CDR1 MDHEN, CDR2 SYDVKM. The CDR3 loop spans 13 amino acids. Here the CDR3 reads CASSGFSGNTIYF. The DNA of the CDR3 is TGTGCCAGCAGTGGATTCTCTGGAAACACCATATATTTT.

The chain carries TRBV9 and TRBJ1-4, with unresolved D. V was clipped by 4 bases and J by 5 bases, with 6 bases between them. This CDR3 region has 12 residues. CDR1 and CDR2 (germline): SGDLS, YYNGEE. CDR3 loop: CASSRPNEKLFF. CDR3 DNA sequence: TGTGCCAGCAGCAGGCCAAATGAAAAACTGTTTTTT.